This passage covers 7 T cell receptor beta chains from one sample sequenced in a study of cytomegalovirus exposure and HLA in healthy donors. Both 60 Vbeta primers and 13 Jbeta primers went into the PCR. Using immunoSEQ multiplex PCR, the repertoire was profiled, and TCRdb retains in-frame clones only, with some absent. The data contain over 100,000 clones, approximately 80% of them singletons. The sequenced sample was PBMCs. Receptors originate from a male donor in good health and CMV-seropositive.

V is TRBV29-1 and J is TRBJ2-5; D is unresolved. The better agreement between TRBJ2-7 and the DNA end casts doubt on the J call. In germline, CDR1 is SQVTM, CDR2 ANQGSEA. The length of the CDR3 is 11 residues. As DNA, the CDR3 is TGCAGCGTTGAGGTCAAGAACGAGCAGTACTTC. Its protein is CSVEVKNEQYF.

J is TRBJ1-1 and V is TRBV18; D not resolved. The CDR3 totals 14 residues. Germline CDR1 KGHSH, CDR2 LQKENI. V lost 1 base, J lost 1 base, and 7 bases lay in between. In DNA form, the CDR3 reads TGTGCCAGCTCACCACAAAGCCCGAACACTGAAGCTTTCTTT. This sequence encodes CASSPQSPNTEAFF.

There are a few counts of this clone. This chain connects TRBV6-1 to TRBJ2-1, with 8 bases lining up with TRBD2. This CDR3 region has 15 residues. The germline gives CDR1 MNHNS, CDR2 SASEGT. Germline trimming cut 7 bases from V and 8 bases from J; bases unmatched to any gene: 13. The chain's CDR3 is CASIRTGGEGYEQFF. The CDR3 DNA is TGTGCCAGCATTCGCACGGGGGGGGAGGGCTATGAGCAGTTCTTC.

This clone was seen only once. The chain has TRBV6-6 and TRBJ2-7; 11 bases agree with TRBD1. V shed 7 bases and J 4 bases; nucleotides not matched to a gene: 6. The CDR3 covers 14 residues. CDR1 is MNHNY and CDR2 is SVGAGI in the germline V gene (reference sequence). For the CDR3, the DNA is TGTGCCAGCAACTCCGGGACAGGGGGTTACGAGCAGTACTTC. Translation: CASNSGTGGYEQYF.

The CDR3 sequence is CASSLDYSYEQYF. The CDR3 DNA is TGTGCCAGCAGTTTAGACTACTCCTACGAGCAGTACTTC. The J gene is TRBJ2-7, the V gene TRBV28; maybe TRBD2 (5 bases). CDR1 MDHEN and CDR2 SYDVKM come from the germline V gene. V was clipped by 2 bases and J by 0 bases, with 5 bases between them. CDR3 length: 13 residues.

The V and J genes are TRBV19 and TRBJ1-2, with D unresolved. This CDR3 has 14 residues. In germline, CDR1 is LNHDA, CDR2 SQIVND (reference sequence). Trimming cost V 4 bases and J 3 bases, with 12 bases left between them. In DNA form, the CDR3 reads TGTGCCAGTAGTACAACGAGGGAACACTATGGCTACACCTTC. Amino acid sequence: CASSTTREHYGYTF. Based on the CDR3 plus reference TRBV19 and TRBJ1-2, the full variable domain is DGGITQSPKYLFRKEGQNVTLSCEQNLNHDAMYWYRQDPGQGLRLIYYSQIVNDFQKGDIAEGYSVSREKKESFPLTVTSAQKNPTAFYLCASSTTREHYGYTFGSGTRLTVV.

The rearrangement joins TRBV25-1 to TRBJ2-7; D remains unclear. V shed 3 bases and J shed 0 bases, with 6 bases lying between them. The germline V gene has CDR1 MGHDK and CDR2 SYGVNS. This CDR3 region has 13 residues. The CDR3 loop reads CASSDLSSYEQYF. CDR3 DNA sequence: TGTGCCAGCAGTGACCTCAGCTCCTACGAGCAGTACTTC.